The 5 T cell receptor gamma chains reported below all come from one sample, sequenced in a study of Vδ1+ human thymocytes. The template was reverse-transcribed extracted RNA. The CDR3 regions were amplified by multiplex PCR from V-gene primers to a constant-region primer. TCRdb redid clone calling on the multiplex PCR reads using CATT. The sample has tens of thousands of gamma-chain clones, roughly 13% seen once. These TCRs' antigens remain unknown. Whole-study results and caveats: Thymic TRG and TRD repertoires appeared highly polyclonal.

The specimen sequenced was Vdelta1+ gamma-delta thymocytes from the thymus. Regarding subset: FACS-sorted CD3+ TCRalphabeta- TCRVdelta1+ TCRVdelta2- thymocytes. The receptors shown here come from a child under two years old who had congenital heart surgery.

Remarks on this clone: This is likely an artifact of a read error, given a far larger clone one base away. J is TRGJP and V is TRGV9. V dropped 0 bases and J dropped 7; count of bases not matched to a gene: 3. CDR1 and CDR2 (germline): GITISATS, ISYDGTV (reference sequence). CDR3 length: 16 amino acids. CDR3 sequence reads: CALWEVHELGKKIKVF. CDR3 nucleotide sequence: TGTGCCTTGTGGGAGGTGCACGAGTTGGGCAAAAAAATCAAGGTATTT.

This clone was counted between two and nine times. The gene calls are TRGV9 and TRGJ1 or TRGJ2. CDR3 length equals 13 residues. CDR1 is GITISATS, CDR2 ISYDGTV, per germline (reference sequence). V was clipped by 0 bases and J by 6 bases; unmatched bases: 5. CDR3 bases: TGTGCCTTGTGGGAGGTGCAAACTTATAAGAAACTCTTT. It codes for CALWEVQTYKKLF.

The chain carries TRGV4 and TRGJ1 or TRGJ2. This CDR3 comprises 14 residues. The V and J ends lost 2 bases and 2 bases, in that order; junction bases with no gene match: 6. CDR1 and CDR2 from the germline V gene are EGSTGY and YDSYTSSV. The DNA for the CDR3 is TGTGCCACCTGGGATGAAGCTGATTATTATAAGAAACTCTTT. Translation: CATWDEADYYKKLF.

This clone was counted only a few times. This sequence may be a read error, since a much larger clone differs from it by one base. Other DNA sequences in the same sample also yield this CDR3. This sequence joins TRGV9 and TRGJ1 or TRGJ2. The V and J ends lost 1 base and 1 base, in that order; junction bases with no gene match: 1. Germline CDR1 and CDR2: GITISATS and ISYDGTV (reference sequence). This CDR3 contains 13 residues. The DNA of the CDR3 is TGTGCCTTGTGGGAGGTAAATTATTATAAGAAACTCTTT. Translation: CALWEVNYYKKLF.

This clone has a handful of counts. The chain has TRGV5 and TRGJ1 or TRGJ2. The V segment lost 0 bases and the J segment 6 bases; nucleotides outside the gene matches: 5. The CDR3 totals 13 residues. Germline lookup yields CDR1 VINAFY and CDR2 YDVSNSKD. This chain's CDR3 is CATWDRRLYKKLF. The CDR3 DNA follows: TGTGCCACCTGGGACAGGCGGCTTTATAAGAAACTCTTT.